These 19 T cell receptor beta chains came from one sample sequenced in a study of OX40 agonist ivuxolimab in advanced cancers. TCRdb's copy holds only in-frame clones and misses some; the assay was immunoSEQ multiplex PCR. This sample has around 68,000 clones, with approximately 89% found just once. Sequencing was performed on CD4+ or CD8+ T cells sorted from blood, taken in a trial of the OX40 agonist ivuxolimab. All receptors derive from an adult with an advanced solid tumor such as melanoma, head and neck, liver or kidney cancer.

V is TRBV7-8 and J is TRBJ1-2; tentative D call: TRBD1 (5 bases). Germline CDR1 reads SGHVS; CDR2 reads FQNEAQ. This CDR3 is 13 amino acids long. Trimming removed 4 bases at V and 7 bases at J, with 13 bases between. In nucleotides, the CDR3 is TGTGCCAGCAGCTCAACCGGGGGACGTGGCTACACCTTC. Its protein product is CASSSTGGRGYTF. The whole variable domain, remainder taken from reference TRBV7-8 and TRBJ1-2, is GAGVSQSPRYKVAKRGQDVALRCDPISGHVSLFWYQQALGQGPEFLTYFQNEAQLDKSGLPSDRFFAERPEGSVSTLKIQRTQQEDSAVYLCASSSTGGRGYTFGSGTRLTVV.

This clone showed up just once. The V gene is TRBV18, the J gene TRBJ2-5; TRBD1 aligns across 7 bases. The closer fit of TRBJ2-7 to the DNA end suggests the J call may be wrong. Germline CDR1 KGHSH, CDR2 LQKENI. The CDR3 runs to 14 residues. The CDR3 loop reads CASSPPTGQYEQYF. DNA for the CDR3: TGTGCCAGCTCACCACCGACAGGGCAGTACGAGCAGTACTTC.

The chain is built from TRBV5-1 and TRBJ2-2; D perhaps matches TRBD2 (6 bases). V gave up 5 bases and J gave up 7 bases, with 15 bases separating them. This CDR3 is 14 amino acids long. Germline V gene sequence: CDR1 SGHRS, CDR2 YFSETQ. The CDR3 DNA reads as TGCGCCAGCAGGGCCAGGGAGGTTAACGGGGAGCTGTTTTTT. It specifies CASRAREVNGELFF.

In its sample, this clone was seen once. The gene calls are TRBV5-1 and TRBJ1-1; perhaps TRBD1 as D (6 bases). The germline gives CDR1 SGHRS, CDR2 YFSETQ. The V and J ends lost 2 bases and 0 bases respectively, with 11 bases between them. CDR3 size: 15 residues. CDR3 DNA: TGCGCCAGCAGCTTTGAAACAGGGTTGAACACTGAAGCTTTCTTT. As protein: CASSFETGLNTEAFF. The full variable domain, in which reference TRBV5-1 and TRBJ1-1 provide the parts outside the CDR3, is KAGVTQTPRYLIKTRGQQVTLSCSPISGHRSVSWYQQTPGQGLQFLFEYFSETQRNKGNFPGRFSGRQFSNSRSEMNVSTLELGDSALYLCASSFETGLNTEAFFGQGTRLTVV.

Regarding this clone: The same CDR3 can be traced to other DNA sequences in this sample. The CDR3 protein is CASSAGPYEQYF. The DNA for the CDR3 is TGTGCCAGCAGTGCAGGGCCCTACGAGCAGTACTTC. This chain uses TRBV2 with TRBJ2-7; maybe TRBD1 (5 bases). CDR3 length equals 12 residues. The germline V and J ends were trimmed by 4 bases and 2 bases, with 6 bases remaining between them. Germline V gene data show CDR1 as SNHLY and CDR2 as FYNNEI.

The rearrangement uses TRBV6-6 and TRBJ1-1; 12 positions agree with TRBD1. The CDR3 has 14 amino acids. With V trimmed by 6 bases and J by 6 bases, 5 bases remained unmatched. In germline, CDR1 is MNHNY, CDR2 SVGAGI (reference sequence). The DNA for the CDR3 is TGTGCCAGCAGCAAGGGACAGGGGGCCTCTGAAGCTTTCTTT. Translating it yields CASSKGQGASEAFF.

The V gene is TRBV4-2, the J gene TRBJ1-4; D perhaps matches TRBD1 (6 bases). Germline values: CDR1 LGHNA, CDR2 YNFKEQ. The CDR3 has 16 residues. Trimming shortened V by 2 bases and J by 7 bases, and 17 bases separated the two germline ends. CDR3 in amino acids: CASSQYSGGETEKLFF. CDR3 nucleotides: TGTGCCAGCAGCCAATACTCTGGGGGCGAAACTGAAAAACTGTTTTTT.

The CDR3 DNA follows: TGTGCCAGCATCCCCGTGGGAGCCTACAATGAGCAGTTCTTC. It translates to CASIPVGAYNEQFF. This chain links TRBV2 with TRBJ2-1, with D possibly TRBD2 on 5 matching bases. This CDR3 has 14 amino acids. Per germline, CDR1 SNHLY and CDR2 FYNNEI. V lost 7 bases to trimming and J lost 2 bases, with 12 bases between them.

V is TRBV18 and J is TRBJ1-6, with D hard to call. The CDR3 loop spans 15 amino acids. V was clipped by 2 bases and J by 7 bases, with 12 bases between them. Germline CDR1 is KGHSH and CDR2 is LQKENI. This CDR3 is CASSPGRAGNSPLHF. In DNA form, the CDR3 reads TGTGCCAGCTCACCAGGACGCGCGGGCAATTCACCCCTCCACTTT.

The V and J genes are TRBV5-1 and TRBJ2-1; 11 positions agree with TRBD2. V was pared by 4 bases and J by 7 bases, with 10 bases of the junction left unmatched. The CDR3 length is 16 residues. From germline, CDR1 is SGHRS and CDR2 YFSETQ. CDR3: CASSPSSGGSDNEQFF. The CDR3 nucleotides are TGCGCCAGCAGCCCATCTAGCGGGGGGTCCGATAATGAGCAGTTCTTC.

The CDR3 is CASSTLAGEAKNIQYF. Here the CDR3 DNA reads TGTGCCAGCTCGACGCTAGCGGGAGAAGCCAAAAACATTCAGTACTTC. The chain uses TRBV18 and TRBJ2-4; TRBD2 matches at 10 bases. From germline, CDR1 is KGHSH and CDR2 LQKENI. The CDR3 totals 16 residues. J lost 0 bases, V lost 6 bases, and 5 bases had no gene match.

This chain connects TRBV7-9 to TRBJ1-1; weak D call: TRBD1 (6 bases). The CDR3 has 17 amino acids. V was pared by 6 bases and J by 0 bases, with 20 bases between. Germline lookup yields CDR1 SEHNR and CDR2 FQNEAQ (reference sequence). Written as DNA, the CDR3 is TGTGCCAGCAGGTCTGCCGACAGGTACCCCATGAACACTGAAGCTTTCTTT. Its translation: CASRSADRYPMNTEAFF.

The chain combines TRBV13 with TRBJ2-5, with 7 bases matching TRBD2. With V trimmed by 4 bases and J by 5 bases, 10 bases remained unmatched. The CDR3 length is 15 residues. CDR1 and CDR2 from the germline V gene are PRHDT and FYEKMQ (reference sequence). CDR3 loop: CASSWLGKGGETQYF. CDR3 nucleotides: TGTGCCAGCAGCTGGCTGGGGAAGGGAGGGGAGACCCAGTACTTC.

This clone occurred once. The V and J genes are TRBV10-3 and TRBJ2-7, with a tentative D call TRBD2 (6 bases). There are 14 residues in the CDR3. CDR1 ENHRY and CDR2 SYGVKD come from the germline V gene. Trimming took 2 bases from V and 0 from J, leaving 8 bases between them. CDR3 in DNA: TGTGCCATCAGTGAGGTCGGGGGCTCCTACGAGCAGTACTTC. Translating gives CAISEVGGSYEQYF.

V and J are TRBV5-1 and TRBJ1-2; 7 nucleotides line up with TRBD1. V lost 4 bases, J lost 5 bases, and 5 bases stayed unmatched. The CDR3 is 13 residues long. Germline CDR1 is SGHRS and CDR2 is YFSETQ. This CDR3 reads CASSDSGGYGYTF. In nucleotides, the CDR3 is TGCGCCAGCAGCGATTCAGGGGGGTATGGCTACACCTTC.

This clone showed up just once. CDR3 sequence reads: CASSLFSSSAEPVYEQYF. The CDR3, as DNA: TGTGCCAGCAGCTTATTTTCGTCGTCGGCAGAGCCTGTATACGAGCAGTACTTC. The chain links TRBV11-2 to TRBJ2-7; D is ambiguous. Trimming pared 2 bases from V and 4 bases from J, leaving 24 bases between. The germline gives CDR1 SGHAT, CDR2 FQNNGV. The CDR3 runs 18 residues. The full variable domain, in which reference TRBV11-2 and TRBJ2-7 provide the parts outside the CDR3, is EAGVAQSPRYKIIEKRQSVAFWCNPISGHATLYWYQQILGQGPKLLIQFQNNGVVDDSQLPKDRFSAERLKGVDSTLKIQPAKLEDSAVYLCASSLFSSSAEPVYEQYFGPGTRLTVT.

The chain has TRBV7-3 and TRBJ2-1; 12 nucleotides match TRBD2. V was clipped by 2 bases and J by 9 bases; unmatched bases: 5. There are 15 residues in the CDR3. Germline V CDR1 and CDR2: SGHTA, FQGTGA. CDR3 amino acids: CASSLLAGGSSEQFF. In nucleotides, the CDR3 is TGTGCCAGCAGCTTACTAGCGGGAGGGTCGAGTGAGCAGTTCTTC.

The chain recombines TRBV11-3 with TRBJ2-5, with unresolved D. The ends were cut back, 5 bases at V and 3 bases at J, with 13 bases in the middle. The CDR3 is 14 residues long. Germline lookup yields CDR1 SGHNT and CDR2 YENEEA. CDR3 DNA: TGTGCCAGCAGCCATTGGGCGTTGGAAGAGACCCAGTACTTC. As protein: CASSHWALEETQYF.

The chain combines TRBV7-3 with TRBJ2-4, with D unresolved. This CDR3 contains 18 residues. Trimming cost V 4 bases and J 0 bases, with 19 bases left between them. Looked up from germline, CDR1 is SGHTA and CDR2 is FQGTGA. The CDR3 reads CASSYSSGPRVAKNIQYF. The CDR3 DNA is TGTGCCAGCAGCTACTCATCCGGGCCAAGGGTAGCCAAAAACATTCAGTACTTC.